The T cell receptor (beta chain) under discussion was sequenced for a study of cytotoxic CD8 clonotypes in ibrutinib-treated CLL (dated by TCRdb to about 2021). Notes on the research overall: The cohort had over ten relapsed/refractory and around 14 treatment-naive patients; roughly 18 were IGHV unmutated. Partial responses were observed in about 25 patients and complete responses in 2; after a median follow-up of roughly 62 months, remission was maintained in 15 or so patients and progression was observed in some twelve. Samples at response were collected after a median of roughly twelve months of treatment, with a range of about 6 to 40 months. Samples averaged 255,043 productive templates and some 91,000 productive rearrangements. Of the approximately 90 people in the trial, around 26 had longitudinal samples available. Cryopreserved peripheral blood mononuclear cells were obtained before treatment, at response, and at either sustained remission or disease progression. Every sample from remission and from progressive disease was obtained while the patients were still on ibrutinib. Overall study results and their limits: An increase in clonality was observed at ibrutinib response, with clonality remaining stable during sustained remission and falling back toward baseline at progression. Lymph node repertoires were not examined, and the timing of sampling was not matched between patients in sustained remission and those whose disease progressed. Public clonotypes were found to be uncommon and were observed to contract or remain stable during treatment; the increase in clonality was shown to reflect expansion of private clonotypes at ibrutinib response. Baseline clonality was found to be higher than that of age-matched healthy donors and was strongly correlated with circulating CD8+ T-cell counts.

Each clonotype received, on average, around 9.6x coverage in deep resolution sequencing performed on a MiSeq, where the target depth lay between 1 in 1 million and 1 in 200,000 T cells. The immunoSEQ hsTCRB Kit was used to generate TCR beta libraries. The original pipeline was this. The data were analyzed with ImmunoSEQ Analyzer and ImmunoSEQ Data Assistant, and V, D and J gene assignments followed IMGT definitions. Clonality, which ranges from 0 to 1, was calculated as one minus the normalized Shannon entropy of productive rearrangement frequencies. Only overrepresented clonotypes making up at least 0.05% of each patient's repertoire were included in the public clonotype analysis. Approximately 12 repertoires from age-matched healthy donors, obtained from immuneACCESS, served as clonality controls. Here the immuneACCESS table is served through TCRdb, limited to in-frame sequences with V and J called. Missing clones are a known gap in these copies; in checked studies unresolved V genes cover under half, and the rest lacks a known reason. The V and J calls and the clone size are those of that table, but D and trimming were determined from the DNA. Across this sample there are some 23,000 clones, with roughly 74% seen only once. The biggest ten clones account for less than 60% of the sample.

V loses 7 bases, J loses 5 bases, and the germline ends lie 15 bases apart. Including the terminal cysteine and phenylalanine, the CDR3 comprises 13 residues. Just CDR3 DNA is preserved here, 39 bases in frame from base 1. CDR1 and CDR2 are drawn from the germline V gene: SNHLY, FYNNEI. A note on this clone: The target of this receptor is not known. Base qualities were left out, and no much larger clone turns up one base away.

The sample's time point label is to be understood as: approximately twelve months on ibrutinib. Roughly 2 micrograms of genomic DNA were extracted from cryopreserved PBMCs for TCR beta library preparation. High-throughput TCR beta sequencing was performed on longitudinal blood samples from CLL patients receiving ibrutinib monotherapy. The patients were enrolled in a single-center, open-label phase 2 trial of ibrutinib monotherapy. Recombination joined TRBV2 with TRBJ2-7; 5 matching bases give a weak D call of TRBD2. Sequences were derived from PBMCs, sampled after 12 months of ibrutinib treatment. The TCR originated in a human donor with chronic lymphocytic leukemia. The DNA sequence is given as TGTGCCAGCAAAGCGGCGGGCGAGGACGAGCAGTACTTC. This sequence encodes CASKAAGEDEQYF. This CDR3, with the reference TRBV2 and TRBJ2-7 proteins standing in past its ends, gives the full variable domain EPEVTQTPSHQVTQMGQEVILRCVPISNHLYFYWYRQILGQKVEFLVSFYNNEISEKSEIFDDQFSVERPDGSNFTLKIRSTKLEDSAMYFCASKAAGEDEQYFGPGTRLTVT.